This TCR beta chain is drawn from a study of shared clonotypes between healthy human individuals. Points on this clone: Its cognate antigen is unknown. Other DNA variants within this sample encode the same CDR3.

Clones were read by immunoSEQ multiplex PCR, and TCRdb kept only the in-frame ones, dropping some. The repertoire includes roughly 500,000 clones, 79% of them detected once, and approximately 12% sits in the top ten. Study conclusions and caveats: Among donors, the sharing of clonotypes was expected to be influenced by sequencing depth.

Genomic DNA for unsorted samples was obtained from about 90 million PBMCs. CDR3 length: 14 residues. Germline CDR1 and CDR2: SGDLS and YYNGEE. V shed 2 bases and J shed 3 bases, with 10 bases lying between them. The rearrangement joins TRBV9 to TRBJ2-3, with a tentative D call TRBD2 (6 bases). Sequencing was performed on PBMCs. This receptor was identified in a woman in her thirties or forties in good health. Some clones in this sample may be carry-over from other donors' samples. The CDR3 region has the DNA TGTGCCAGCAGCGTTCTCGGGAGTACAGATACGCAGTATTTT. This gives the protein CASSVLGSTDTQYF.